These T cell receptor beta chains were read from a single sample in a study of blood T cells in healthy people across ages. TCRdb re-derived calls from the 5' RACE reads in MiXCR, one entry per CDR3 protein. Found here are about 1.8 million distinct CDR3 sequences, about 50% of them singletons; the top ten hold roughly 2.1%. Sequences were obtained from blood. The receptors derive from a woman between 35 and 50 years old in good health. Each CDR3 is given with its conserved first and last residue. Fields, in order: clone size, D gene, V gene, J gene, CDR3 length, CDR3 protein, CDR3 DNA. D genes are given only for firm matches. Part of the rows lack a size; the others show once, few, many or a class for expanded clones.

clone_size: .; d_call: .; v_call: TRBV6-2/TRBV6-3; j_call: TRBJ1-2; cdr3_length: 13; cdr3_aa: CASSSDKDYGYTF; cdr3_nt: TGTGCCAGCAGCTCGGACAAAGACTATGGCTACACCTTC
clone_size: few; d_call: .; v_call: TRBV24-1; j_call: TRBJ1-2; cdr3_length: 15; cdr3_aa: CATSGSGLTNYGYTF; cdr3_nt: TGTGCCACCAGTGGCAGTGGGCTTACTAACTATGGCTACACCTTC
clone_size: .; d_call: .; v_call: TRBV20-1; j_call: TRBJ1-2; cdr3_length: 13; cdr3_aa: CSARAGGGGGYTF; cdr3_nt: TGCAGTGCTAGAGCCGGGGGGGGAGGCGGCTACACCTTC
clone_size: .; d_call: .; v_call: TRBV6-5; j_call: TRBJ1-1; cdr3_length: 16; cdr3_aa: CASSQQYGRKNTEAFF; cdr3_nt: TGTGCCAGCAGCCAGCAATACGGCAGAAAGAACACTGAAGCTTTCTTT
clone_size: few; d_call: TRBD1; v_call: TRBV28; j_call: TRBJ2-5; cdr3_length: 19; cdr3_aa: CASSLKTGESNWDQETQYF; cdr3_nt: TGTGCCAGCAGCCTAAAGACAGGGGAGAGCAATTGGGACCAAGAGACCCAGTACTTC
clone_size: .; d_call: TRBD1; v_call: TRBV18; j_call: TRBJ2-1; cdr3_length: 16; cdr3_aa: CASSQTGQGTIGEQFF; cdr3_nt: TGTGCCAGCTCACAAACGGGACAGGGAACTATTGGTGAGCAGTTCTTC
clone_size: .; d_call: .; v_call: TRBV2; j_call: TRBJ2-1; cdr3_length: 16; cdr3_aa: CASSFRPEGSYNEQFF; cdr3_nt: TGTGCCAGCAGCTTCCGGCCCGAGGGGTCCTACAATGAGCAGTTCTTC
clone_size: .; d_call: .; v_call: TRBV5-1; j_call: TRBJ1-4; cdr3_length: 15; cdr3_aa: CASSLRVGTNEKLFF; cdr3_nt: TGCGCCAGCAGCTTGAGAGTAGGGACTAATGAAAAACTGTTTTTT
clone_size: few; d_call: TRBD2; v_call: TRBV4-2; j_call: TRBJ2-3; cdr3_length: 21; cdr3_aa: CASSQGPAGRTSGEPTDTQYF; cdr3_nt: TGTGCCAGCAGCCAAGGCCCGGCAGGTCGGACTAGCGGGGAACCCACAGATACGCAGTATTTT
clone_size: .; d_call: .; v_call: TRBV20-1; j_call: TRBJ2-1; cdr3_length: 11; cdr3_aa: CSARMNNEQFF; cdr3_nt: TGCAGTGCTAGAATGAACAATGAGCAGTTCTTC
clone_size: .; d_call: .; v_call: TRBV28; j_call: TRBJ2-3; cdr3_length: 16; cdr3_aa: CASSLSSGAHTDTQYF; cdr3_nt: TGTGCCAGCAGTTTATCATCAGGGGCCCACACAGATACGCAGTATTTT
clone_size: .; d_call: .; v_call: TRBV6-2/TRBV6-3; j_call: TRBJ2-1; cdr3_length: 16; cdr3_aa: CASSYYTGSSYNEQFF; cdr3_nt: TGTGCCAGCAGTTACTACACGGGGAGCTCCTACAATGAGCAGTTCTTC
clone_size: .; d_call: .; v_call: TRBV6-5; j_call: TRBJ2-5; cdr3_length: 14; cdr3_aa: CASSYASGRETQYF; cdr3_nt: TGTGCCAGCAGTTACGCCTCGGGACGTGAGACCCAGTACTTC
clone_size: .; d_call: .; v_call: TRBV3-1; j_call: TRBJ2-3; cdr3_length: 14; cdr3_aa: CASSHTSSPDTQYF; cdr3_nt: TGTGCCAGCAGCCACACCTCGTCGCCAGATACGCAGTATTTT
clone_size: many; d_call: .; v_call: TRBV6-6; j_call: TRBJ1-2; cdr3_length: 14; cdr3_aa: CASSYGGLGYGYTF; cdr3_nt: TGTGCCAGCAGTTACGGGGGGCTTGGCTATGGCTACACCTTC